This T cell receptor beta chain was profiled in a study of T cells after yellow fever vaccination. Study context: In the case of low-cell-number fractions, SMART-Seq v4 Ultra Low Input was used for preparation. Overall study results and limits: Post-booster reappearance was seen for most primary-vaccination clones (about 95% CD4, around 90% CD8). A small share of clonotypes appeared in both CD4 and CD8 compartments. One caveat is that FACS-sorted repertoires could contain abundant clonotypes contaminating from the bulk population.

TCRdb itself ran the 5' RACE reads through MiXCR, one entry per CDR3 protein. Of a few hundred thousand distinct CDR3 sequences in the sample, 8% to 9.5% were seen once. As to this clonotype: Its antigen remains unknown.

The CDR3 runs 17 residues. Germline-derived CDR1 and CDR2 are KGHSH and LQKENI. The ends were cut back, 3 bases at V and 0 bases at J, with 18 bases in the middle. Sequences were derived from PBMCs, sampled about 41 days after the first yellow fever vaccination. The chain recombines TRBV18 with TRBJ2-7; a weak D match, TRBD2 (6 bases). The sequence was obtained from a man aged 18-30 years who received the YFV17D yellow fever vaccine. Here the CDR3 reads CASSPLSGGGGSYEQYF. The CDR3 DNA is TGTGCCAGCTCACCTCTATCCGGGGGTGGGGGCTCCTACGAGCAGTACTTC.